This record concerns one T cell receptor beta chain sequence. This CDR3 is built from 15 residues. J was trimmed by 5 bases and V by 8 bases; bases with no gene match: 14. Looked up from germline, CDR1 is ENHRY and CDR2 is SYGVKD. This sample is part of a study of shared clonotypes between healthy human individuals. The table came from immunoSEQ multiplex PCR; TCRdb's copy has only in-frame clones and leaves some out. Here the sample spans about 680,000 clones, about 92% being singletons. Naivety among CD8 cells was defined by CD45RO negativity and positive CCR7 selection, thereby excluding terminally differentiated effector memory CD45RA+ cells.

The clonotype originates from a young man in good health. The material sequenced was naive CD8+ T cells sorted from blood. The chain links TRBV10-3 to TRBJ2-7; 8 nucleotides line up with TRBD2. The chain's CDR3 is CAIWSNSGSQDEQYF. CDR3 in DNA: TGTGCCATCTGGTCGAACAGCGGGAGTCAGGACGAGCAGTACTTC.